The clone carrying this TCR beta chain has a count of ten or more. The antigen remains unidentified. The data are from a study of blood T cells in healthy people across ages. Study-level background: When template switching was applied, about one barcoded beta molecule was captured per two T cells. Study outcomes and limitations: Naive CD4+ cell counts and diversity both ran higher in long-lived than in aged donors. Significant beta diversity loss was already apparent by age approximately 40, declining roughly linearly.

V shed 6 bases, J shed 4 bases, and the junction held 8 bases outside the gene matches. The CDR3 is 15 amino acids. A second PCR of 7 to 11 cycles used a sample-barcoded 5' primer and a J-beta primer mix. TCRdb redid the calling of the 5' RACE reads with MiXCR, one entry per CDR3 protein. This repertoire shows 700,000 or so distinct CDR3 sequences, about a fifth found once; its top ten account for about 20%. The J gene is TRBJ1-4, the V gene TRBV12-3 or TRBV12-4, with TRBD1 matching 7 bases. The sequenced sample was blood. This TCR derives from a man in his 70s in good health. As DNA, the CDR3 is TGTGCCAGCAGGCGCCAGGGACAGATTAATGAAAAACTGTTTTTT. Protein: CASRRQGQINEKLFF.